What follows are 21 T cell receptor beta chains derived from one specimen sequenced in a study of cytomegalovirus exposure and HLA in healthy donors. PCR primers comprised 60 Vbeta and 13 Jbeta primers. Using immunoSEQ multiplex PCR, the repertoire was profiled, and TCRdb retains in-frame clones only, with some absent. The sample comprises over 100,000 clones, roughly 80% of which are singletons, and roughly 1.5% rests with the top ten. Sequencing was done on a sample of PBMCs. These receptors were obtained from a female donor in good health and CMV-seronegative.

This chain connects TRBV30 to TRBJ2-1, with 8 bases aligning to TRBD2. CDR3 size: 14 residues. Unmatched junction bases numbered 5, after V lost 2 bases and J lost 5 bases. Germline lookup yields CDR1 GTSNPN and CDR2 SVGIG (reference sequence). The CDR3 here is CAWSSYGRDNEQFF. The CDR3 DNA follows: TGTGCCTGGAGTTCTTACGGGAGGGACAATGAGCAGTTCTTC.

The chain is built from TRBV5-1 and TRBJ2-7; D possibly corresponds to TRBD2 (5 bases). From germline, CDR1 is SGHRS and CDR2 YFSETQ. This CDR3 is built from 13 residues. Trimming cost V 4 bases and J 2 bases, with 10 bases left between them. CDR3 in amino acids: CASSIDGAYEQYF. In nucleotides, the CDR3 is TGCGCCAGCAGCATAGACGGGGCCTACGAGCAGTACTTC.

The CDR3, as DNA: TGTGCCAGCAGTTCCGCCGGGACTAGCTACGAGCAGTACTTC. Residues: CASSSAGTSYEQYF. The chain joins TRBV28 to TRBJ2-7; 8 bases agree with TRBD2. Germline assignment: CDR1 MDHEN and CDR2 SYDVKM. The ends lost 4 bases at V and 3 bases at J; junction bases unmatched: 5. The CDR3 is 14 residues long.

CDR3 coding DNA: TGTGCCAGCAGTTCTGAGGGCTTGGACAGGTTAAGCTCCTACAATGAGCAGTTCTTC. Its protein is CASSSEGLDRLSSYNEQFF. The rearrangement joins TRBV28 to TRBJ2-1, with 7 bases lining up with TRBD1. The CDR3 runs to 19 residues. Germline V gene data show CDR1 as MDHEN and CDR2 as SYDVKM. After removal of 4 bases from V and 0 bases from J, the junction contained 15 bases not matched to a gene.

The genes are TRBV18 and TRBJ2-7; D is uncertain. The CDR3 contains 13 residues. Between the trimmed V and J ends, which lost 2 bases and 1 base, there was a span of 6 bases. Germline V gene data show CDR1 as KGHSH and CDR2 as LQKENI. CDR3 sequence reads: CASSPVSSYEQYF. The CDR3 DNA sequence: TGTGCCAGCTCACCAGTCAGTTCCTACGAGCAGTACTTC. The full variable domain, its missing parts supplied by reference TRBV18 and TRBJ2-7, is NAGVMQNPRHLVRRRGQEARLRCSPMKGHSHVYWYRQLPEEGLKFMVYLQKENIIDESGMPKERFSAEFPKEGPSILRIQQVVRGDSAAYFCASSPVSSYEQYFGPGTRLTVT.

This clone was observed a few times. The rearrangement uses TRBV7-9 and TRBJ2-5; 7 bases fit TRBD2. With V trimmed by 2 bases and J by 5 bases, 2 bases remained unmatched. CDR3 length: 13 residues. CDR1 is SEHNR, CDR2 FQNEAQ, per germline (reference sequence). The CDR3 protein is CASSLTGGETQYF. CDR3 nucleotides: TGTGCCAGCAGCTTAACCGGGGGGGAGACCCAGTACTTC.

The rearrangement joins TRBV19 to TRBJ1-2; 7 bases map to TRBD1. Germline CDR1 is LNHDA and CDR2 is SQIVND (reference sequence). V lost 5 bases and J lost 4; bases outside the gene matches: 4. The CDR3 is 13 amino acids. The CDR3, as DNA: TGTGCCAGTAGTCCCTGGACAGGCTATGGCTACACCTTC. It codes for CASSPWTGYGYTF.

The chain is built from TRBV10-3 and TRBJ2-7; TRBD2 matches at 7 bases. The germline gives CDR1 ENHRY, CDR2 SYGVKD. V trimming: 8 bases; J trimming: 5 bases; junction bases outside the gene matches: 9. The CDR3 is 13 amino acids. CDR3 DNA sequence: TGTGCCATCGGGGAGGGGCGAGGCAACGAGCAGTACTTC. The encoded protein is CAIGEGRGNEQYF.

This clone turned up a few times. The chain carries TRBV15 and TRBJ2-1; 10 bases line up with TRBD2. This CDR3 is built from 15 residues. V was clipped by 2 bases and J by 3 bases; unmatched bases: 1. CDR1 is LNHNV and CDR2 is YYDKDF in the germline V gene (reference sequence). CDR3 sequence reads: CATSRLAGVYNEQFF. In DNA form, the CDR3 reads TGTGCCACCAGCAGACTAGCGGGAGTCTACAATGAGCAGTTCTTC.

Written as DNA, the CDR3 is TGTGCCAGCAGTTTAATACAGGGGCATGGCTACACCTTC. This translates into CASSLIQGHGYTF. This chain uses TRBV28 with TRBJ1-2, with 7 bases identical to TRBD1. This CDR3 contains 13 residues. Germline lookup yields CDR1 MDHEN and CDR2 SYDVKM. The trim removed 2 bases at V and 6 bases at J, leaving 3 bases unmatched.

The rearrangement links TRBV4-1 to TRBJ2-7; D possibly corresponds to TRBD2 (7 bases). Germline lookup yields CDR1 MGHRA and CDR2 YSYEKL. The CDR3 loop spans 16 amino acids. V was shortened by 0 bases and J by 2 bases, with 14 bases between the two germline ends. Here the CDR3 reads CASSQEVGGGTYEQYF. The CDR3 DNA reads as TGCGCCAGCAGCCAAGAGGTGGGAGGGGGAACCTACGAGCAGTACTTC.

The chain uses TRBV10-3 and TRBJ2-5, with 7 bases lining up with TRBD1. Trimming removed 8 bases from V and 2 bases from J; junction bases left unmatched: 5. CDR1 is ENHRY and CDR2 is SYGVKD in the germline V gene. CDR3 length: 13 residues. The CDR3 region is CAIGDSRQETQYF. The CDR3 DNA is TGTGCCATCGGGGACAGTCGGCAAGAGACCCAGTACTTC.

V usage is TRBV7-2 and J usage is TRBJ1-4; TRBD1 is a possible D gene (5 bases). The CDR3 consists of 17 residues. The germline V and J ends were trimmed by 7 bases and 7 bases, with 25 bases remaining between them. Germline lookup yields CDR1 SGHTA and CDR2 FQGNSA. In nucleotides, the CDR3 is TGTGCCAGCACCGTCCAGCGAGGCGGGGATGGGGGTGAAAAACTGTTTTTT. Translating gives CASTVQRGGDGGEKLFF.

This clone is deemed medium-sized. V gene TRBV5-6 combines with J gene TRBJ2-5; 9 bases align to TRBD1. The CDR3 loop spans 15 amino acids. The V gene end was trimmed by 4 bases and the J gene end by 5 bases; junction bases not matched to a gene: 9. Germline V gives CDR1 SGHDT, CDR2 YYEEEE. The CDR3 here is CASSLPGQGLETQYF. The DNA of the CDR3 is TGTGCCAGCAGCCTGCCGGGACAGGGACTCGAGACCCAGTACTTC.

As concerns this clone: Germline and junction disagree at one end, which may indicate a read error. V gene TRBV7-9 combines with J gene TRBJ1-3; 9 nucleotides line up with TRBD1. Germline V gene data show CDR1 as SEHNR and CDR2 as FQNEAQ (reference sequence). This CDR3 has 16 amino acids. The CDR3 spells CSSSLRTGDSGNTIYF. The CDR3 DNA reads as TGTTCCAGCAGCTTACGGACAGGGGATTCAGGAAACACCATATATTTT.

CDR3 nucleotides: TGTGCCAGCAGCAAAGGAAGGGACTATCCCTACGAGCAGTACTTC. This sequence encodes CASSKGRDYPYEQYF. This sequence joins TRBV21-1 and TRBJ2-7; the DNA was not used to check the table's D call, TRBD2. TRBV21-1 is a recognized pseudogene. The CDR3 is 15 residues long.

The genes are TRBV7-2 and TRBJ2-3; D may be TRBD1 (6 bases). Per the germline V gene, CDR1 is SGHTA and CDR2 is FQGNSA. The ends were cut back, 6 bases at V and 2 bases at J, with 18 bases in the middle. The CDR3 contains 16 residues. The CDR3 sequence is CASSQAWGLNTDTQYF. The CDR3 nucleotides read TGTGCCAGCAGTCAAGCGTGGGGGCTAAACACAGATACGCAGTATTTT. Variable domain in full (rest from reference TRBV7-2 and TRBJ2-3): GAGVSQSPSNKVTEKGKDVELRCDPISGHTALYWYRQSLGQGLEFLIYFQGNSAPDKSGLPSDRFSAERTGGSVSTLTIQRTQQEDSAVYLCASSQAWGLNTDTQYFGPGTRLTVL.

This clone is a singleton in its sample. V gene TRBV14 combines with J gene TRBJ2-7, with a tentative D call TRBD1 (6 bases). The CDR3 spans 14 residues. Germline lookup yields CDR1 SGHDN and CDR2 FVKESK. Trimming shortened V by 8 bases and J by 0 bases, and 14 bases separated the two germline ends. The CDR3 DNA reads as TGTGCCAGCTTTAGGACAGACCGCTCCTACGAGCAGTACTTC. It specifies CASFRTDRSYEQYF.

This sequence joins TRBV10-3 and TRBJ1-2; D unclear. V shed 2 bases and J shed 2 bases, with 9 bases lying between them. The germline V gene has CDR1 ENHRY and CDR2 SYGVKD. The CDR3 spans 14 residues. CDR3 DNA: TGTGCCATCAGTGAGCCCCGGGAGAACTATGGCTACACCTTC. Translated: CAISEPRENYGYTF.

This clone has a handful of counts. This rearrangement joins TRBV5-1 to TRBJ2-2, with D possibly being TRBD1 (6 bases). The CDR3 has 15 residues. The germline V gene has CDR1 SGHRS and CDR2 YFSETQ. V lost 4 bases and J 7 bases, leaving 17 bases between the germline ends. CDR3 nucleotide sequence: TGCGCCAGCAGCGTCCGGGACAAAACCCACGGGGAGCTGTTTTTT. Protein product: CASSVRDKTHGELFF.

V and J are TRBV5-4 and TRBJ2-5; 11 nucleotides align to TRBD2. This CDR3 has 16 residues. Germline V gives CDR1 SGHNT, CDR2 YYREEE (reference sequence). Trimming cost V 0 bases and J 5 bases; bases outside gene matches: 6. The CDR3 loop is CASSLELAGAGETQYF. The CDR3, as DNA: TGTGCCAGCAGCTTGGAACTAGCGGGAGCGGGCGAGACCCAGTACTTC. The entire variable domain, with the rest obtained from reference TRBV5-4 and TRBJ2-5, is as follows: ETGVTQSPTHLIKTRGQQVTLRCSSQSGHNTVSWYQQALGQGPQFIFQYYREEENGRGNFPPRFSGLQFPNYSSELNVNALELDDSALYLCASSLELAGAGETQYFGPGTRLLVL.